A selection of T cell receptor beta chains follows, all from one sample in a study of naive and memory T cell subsets. TCRdb called the UMI-ligation and nested PCR reads again in MiXCR, with one record for every CDR3 protein. The data contain 90,000 to 120,000 distinct CDR3 sequences, more than 14% of them singletons. Sequencing used naive CD8+ T cells from blood. The origin of the receptors is a human donor in good health. The CDR3 runs from the conserved cysteine through the conserved F or W. Each record gives: J gene, clone size, D gene, V gene, CDR3 DNA, CDR3 protein. The D gene is left open where the match is weak. Expanded clones are given a class, and other clones once, few, many or no size at all.

J: TRBJ1-2; size: many; D: TRBD1; V: TRBV4-3; DNA: TGCGCCAGCAGCCAAGATCAGGACAGGGTTTTCGGCTACACCTTC; CDR3: CASSQDQDRVFGYTF
J: TRBJ1-2; size: few; D: -; V: TRBV13; DNA: TGTGCCAGTACCCCCGGGGGGGGGTACCATGGCTACACCTTC; CDR3: CASTPGGGYHGYTF
J: TRBJ1-1; size: few; D: -; V: TRBV6-2/TRBV6-3; DNA: TGTGCCAGCAGTTTGACGTGGAACGCTGAAGCTTTCTTT; CDR3: CASSLTWNAEAFF
J: TRBJ2-7; size: -; D: -; V: TRBV21-1; DNA: TGTGCCAGCAGCAAGAACCGGGGAGTAAGCGAGCAGTACTTC; CDR3: CASSKNRGVSEQYF
J: TRBJ2-1; size: -; D: TRBD2; V: TRBV11-2; DNA: TGTGCCAGCAGCCCCACCACTATTAGCGGGAGGGCCAGGTATGAGCAGTTCTTC; CDR3: CASSPTTISGRARYEQFF
J: TRBJ2-5; size: many; D: -; V: TRBV7-3; DNA: TGTGCCAGCAGCTTAACCGCCTCCCAGGACGAGACCCAGTACTTC; CDR3: CASSLTASQDETQYF
J: TRBJ2-7; size: many; D: -; V: TRBV27; DNA: TGTGCCAGCAGTTTATCCCACAGACAAGACGAGCAGTACTTC; CDR3: CASSLSHRQDEQYF
J: TRBJ2-1; size: few; D: -; V: TRBV5-4; DNA: TGTGCCAGCAGCTTGAGGAAGGGTGACAATGAGCAGTTCTTC; CDR3: CASSLRKGDNEQFF
J: TRBJ2-1; size: many; D: TRBD1; V: TRBV7-9; DNA: TGTGCCAGCAGCCCCGGACCGACAGGGGGGGACAATGAGCAGTTCTTC; CDR3: CASSPGPTGGDNEQFF
J: TRBJ1-1; size: few; D: TRBD1; V: TRBV15; DNA: TGTGCCACCAGCAGGGACAGGGCGGACACTGAAGCTTTCTTT; CDR3: CATSRDRADTEAFF
J: TRBJ1-6; size: many; D: TRBD1; V: TRBV4-1; DNA: TGCGCCAGCAGTCCCGGGACAGTAAATTCACCCCTCCACTTT; CDR3: CASSPGTVNSPLHF
J: TRBJ2-7; size: many; D: -; V: TRBV4-3; DNA: TGCGCCAGCAGCCAAGTCCCGGGGTCCTCCTACGAGCAGTACTTC; CDR3: CASSQVPGSSYEQYF
J: TRBJ2-2; size: -; D: -; V: TRBV20-1; DNA: TGCAGTGCTAGAGGGTACCACCACACGTTCGCGAACACCGGGGAGCTGTTTTTT; CDR3: CSARGYHHTFANTGELFF
J: TRBJ1-1; size: -; D: -; V: TRBV6-1; DNA: TGTGCCAGCAGTGAATGGGCCTACGTGGACACTGAAGCTTTCTTT; CDR3: CASSEWAYVDTEAFF
J: TRBJ2-1; size: few; D: -; V: TRBV12-3/TRBV12-4; DNA: TGTGCCAGCAGTAGTCAAGGGACTGTAGGTGAGCAGTTCTTC; CDR3: CASSSQGTVGEQFF
J: TRBJ2-2; size: few; D: -; V: TRBV29-1; DNA: TGCAGCGTTGAAGAAGCACAACTTAACACCGGGGAGCTGTTTTTT; CDR3: CSVEEAQLNTGELFF
J: TRBJ2-5; size: few; D: -; V: TRBV30; DNA: TGTGCCTGGAGTCTATATGAGGGGGTCCGAGAGACCCAGTACTTC; CDR3: CAWSLYEGVRETQYF
J: TRBJ1-1; size: few; D: TRBD1; V: TRBV5-1; DNA: TGCGCCAGCCACTCCGAACAGGGGGGTACTGAAGCTTTCTTT; CDR3: CASHSEQGGTEAFF
J: TRBJ2-1; size: -; D: TRBD2; V: TRBV20-1; DNA: TGCAGTGCTAGAGGACTAGCGGGACTCTACAATGAGCAGTTCTTC; CDR3: CSARGLAGLYNEQFF
J: TRBJ2-3; size: -; D: TRBD2; V: TRBV9; DNA: TGTGCCAGCAGCGTAGGACTAGCGGCAGATACGCAGTATTTT; CDR3: CASSVGLAADTQYF
J: TRBJ1-6; size: many; D: -; V: TRBV4-3; DNA: TGCGCCAGCAGCCAAGATAAGGGTCTCTATAATTCACCCCTCCACTTT; CDR3: CASSQDKGLYNSPLHF
J: TRBJ2-7; size: few; D: -; V: TRBV2; DNA: TGTGCCAGCAGTCCCCCGAAGGAGGGAGCTATGTCCTACGAGCAGTACTTC; CDR3: CASSPPKEGAMSYEQYF
J: TRBJ1-1; size: -; D: -; V: TRBV5-4; DNA: TGTGCCAGCAGCTTGGTGGTGTCGGCCACTGAAGCTTTCTTT; CDR3: CASSLVVSATEAFF
J: TRBJ1-1; size: -; D: -; V: TRBV30; DNA: TGTGCCTGGAGTGCCACTAGTTCCACTGAAGCTTTCTTT; CDR3: CAWSATSSTEAFF
J: TRBJ2-7; size: -; D: -; V: TRBV14; DNA: TGTGCCAGCAGCCAAGAAGGCGTAAGCTACGAGCAGTACTTC; CDR3: CASSQEGVSYEQYF
J: TRBJ2-1; size: many; D: -; V: TRBV19; DNA: TGTGCCAGCAGGGTCTACAATGAGCAGTTCTTC; CDR3: CASRVYNEQFF
J: TRBJ1-2; size: few; D: TRBD1; V: TRBV7-9; DNA: TGTGCCAGCAGCCACGACAGGGATGATGGCTACACCTTC; CDR3: CASSHDRDDGYTF
J: TRBJ2-1; size: few; D: -; V: TRBV24-1; DNA: TGTGCCACAAGAACCTACAATGAGCAGTTCTTC; CDR3: CATRTYNEQFF
J: TRBJ2-5; size: -; D: TRBD2; V: TRBV9; DNA: TGTGCCAGCAGCGTAGGGTACAGGCGGGAGGACATAACCCAGTACTTC; CDR3: CASSVGYRREDITQYF
J: TRBJ2-1; size: -; D: -; V: TRBV2; DNA: TGTGCCAGCACTAGAATGGGGGGCCCCACCTACAATGAGCAGTTCTTC; CDR3: CASTRMGGPTYNEQFF
J: TRBJ2-5; size: -; D: -; V: TRBV4-1; DNA: TGCGCCAGCAGCCAAGAACGCCCTATCGTCGGAGAGACCCAGTACTTC; CDR3: CASSQERPIVGETQYF